The sequence of this TCR beta chain was determined in a study of blood T cell repertoires in COVID-19 (dated by TCRdb to between 2020 and 2021). Looking at the study overall: The collaborator samples originated in the United States, Italy and Spain and spanned the acute and convalescent phases of COVID-19. The material from the prospective study consisted of cDNA or gDNA derived from T cells, B-cell-depleted T cells, or PBMCs. Subjects who had been exposed to COVID-19, were actively infected with it, or had recovered from it provided the deeply sampled blood TCRbeta repertoires that made up the dataset. The repertoires were released in a freely available public database meant as a resource for research on the immune response to SARS-CoV-2. The samples were drawn from two sources: the first 160 participants of the ongoing ImmuneRACE study, and 1,254 subjects contributed by 6 global collaborators. Nearly every sample came with metadata listing a de-identified subject ID, COVID-19 status, age in years and sex. HLA class I and class II types, where available, came from metadata supplied by the sample provider rather than from assay-based typing.

One collaborating source in Seattle enrolled patients during active infection and followed them longitudinally through the course of disease. The collaborating institutions used their own protocols to collect whole blood in K2EDTA tubes. Collaborator samples were shipped for TCRbeta analysis as frozen whole blood, isolated PBMCs, or DNA extracted from either sample type. TCRbeta CDR3 regions were amplified from genomic DNA by means of the immunoSEQ Assay, a bias-controlled multiplex PCR. On the authors' methods: The number of nucleated cells in each sample was estimated by amplification of reference gene primers within the assay. To quantify the absolute abundance of each unique TCRbeta CDR3 rearrangement, sequence reads were collapsed and filtered. Productive Simpson clonality was computed per sample as the square root of Simpson's diversity index over productive rearrangements. In its TCRdb copy, this immuneACCESS table keeps in-frame sequences only and misses some clones. Where compared with another copy, unresolved V genes explain less than half of these, and the others have no known cause. That table furnishes V, J and clone size, whereas the DNA furnished D and trimming. The sample yields roughly 160,000 clones; roughly 80% were counted once. The top ten clonotypes cover 6.5% to 9% of the sample.

A note on this clone: Its antigen remains unidentified. Nothing much larger sits one base from this clone, and base qualities are not available.

Study-wide findings and limitations: Clinical and demographic metadata were provided uncurated, with the amount varying by source and participant.

Sample: peripheral blood. The clonotype comes from a woman older than 75 with COVID-19, enrolled during active disease.

The DNA sequence follows: TGCAGCGTTGGTTCCTACAGGGAGGAGCAGTACTTC. It translates as CSVGSYREEQYF. The chain was built from TRBV29-1 and TRBJ2-7; TRBD1 could be the D gene, as 6 bases match. The CDR3, from cysteine to phenylalanine, totals 12 residues. Only the CDR3 DNA is retained, 36 bases long and in frame from the first base. V and J lose 4 bases and 7 bases, and a span of 14 bases separates them. CDR1 and CDR2, looked up from the germline V gene, are SQVTM and ANQGSEA.